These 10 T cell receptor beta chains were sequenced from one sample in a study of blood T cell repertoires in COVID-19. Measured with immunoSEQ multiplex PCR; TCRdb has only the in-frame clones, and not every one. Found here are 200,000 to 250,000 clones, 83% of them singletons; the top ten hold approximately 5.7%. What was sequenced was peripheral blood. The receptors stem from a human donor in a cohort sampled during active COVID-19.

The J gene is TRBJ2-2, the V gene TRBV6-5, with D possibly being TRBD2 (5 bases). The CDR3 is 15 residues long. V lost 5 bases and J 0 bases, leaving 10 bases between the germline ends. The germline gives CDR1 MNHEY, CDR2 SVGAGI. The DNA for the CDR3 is TGTGCCAGCAGTCCGGGGTTCGCGAACACCGGGGAGCTGTTTTTT. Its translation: CASSPGFANTGELFF.

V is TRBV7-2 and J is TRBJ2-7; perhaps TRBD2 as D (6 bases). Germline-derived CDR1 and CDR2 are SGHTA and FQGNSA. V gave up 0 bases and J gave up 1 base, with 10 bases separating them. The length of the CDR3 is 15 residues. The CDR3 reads CASSLAYGSSYEQYF. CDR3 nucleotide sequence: TGTGCCAGCAGCTTAGCGTACGGGAGTTCCTACGAGCAGTACTTC.

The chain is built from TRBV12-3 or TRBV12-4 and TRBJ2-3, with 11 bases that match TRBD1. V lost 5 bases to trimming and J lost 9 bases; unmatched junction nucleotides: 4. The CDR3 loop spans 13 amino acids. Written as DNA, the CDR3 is TGTGCCAGCAGTCAAGGGGACAGGGGGACGCAGTATTTT. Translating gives CASSQGDRGTQYF.

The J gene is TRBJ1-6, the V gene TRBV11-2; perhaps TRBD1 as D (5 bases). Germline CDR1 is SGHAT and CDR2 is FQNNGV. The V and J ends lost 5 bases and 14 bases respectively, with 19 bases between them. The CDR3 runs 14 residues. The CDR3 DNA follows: TGTGCCAGCAGCATAGCAGGGAGGCCTTGGGCCCTCCACTTT. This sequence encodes CASSIAGRPWALHF.

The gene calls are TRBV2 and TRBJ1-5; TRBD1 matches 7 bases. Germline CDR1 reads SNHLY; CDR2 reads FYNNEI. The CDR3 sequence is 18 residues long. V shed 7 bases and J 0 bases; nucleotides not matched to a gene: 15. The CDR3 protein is CASTRDSGLSFSNQPQHF. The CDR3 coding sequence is TGTGCCAGCACAAGGGACAGCGGCCTATCATTTAGCAATCAGCCCCAGCATTTT.

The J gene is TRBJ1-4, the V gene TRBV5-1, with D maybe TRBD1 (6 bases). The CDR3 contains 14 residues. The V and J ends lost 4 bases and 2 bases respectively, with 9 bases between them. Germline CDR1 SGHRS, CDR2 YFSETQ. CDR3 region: CASSLDSTNEKLFF. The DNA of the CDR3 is TGCGCCAGCAGCCTGGACAGTACTAATGAAAAACTGTTTTTT.

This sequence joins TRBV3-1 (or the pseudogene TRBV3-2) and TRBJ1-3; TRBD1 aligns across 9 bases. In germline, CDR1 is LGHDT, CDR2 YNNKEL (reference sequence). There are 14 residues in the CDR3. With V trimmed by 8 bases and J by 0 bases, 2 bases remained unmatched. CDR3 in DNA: TGTGCCAGCGCGGACAGGGGCTCTGGAAACACCATATATTTT. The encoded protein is CASADRGSGNTIYF.

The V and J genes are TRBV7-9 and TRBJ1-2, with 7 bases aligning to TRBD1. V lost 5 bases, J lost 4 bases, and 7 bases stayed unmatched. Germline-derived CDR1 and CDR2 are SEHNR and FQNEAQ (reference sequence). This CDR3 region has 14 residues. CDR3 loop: CASSPGTVAYGYTF. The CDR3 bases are TGTGCCAGCAGCCCCGGGACAGTTGCCTATGGCTACACCTTC.

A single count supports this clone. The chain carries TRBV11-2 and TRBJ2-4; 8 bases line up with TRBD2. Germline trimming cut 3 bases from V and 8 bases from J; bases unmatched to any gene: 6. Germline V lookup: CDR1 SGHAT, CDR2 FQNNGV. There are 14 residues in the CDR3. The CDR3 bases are TGTGCCAGCAGCTTTCGGGGGGGAGGCTACATTCAGTACTTC. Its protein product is CASSFRGGGYIQYF. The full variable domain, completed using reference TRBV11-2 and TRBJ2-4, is EAGVAQSPRYKIIEKRQSVAFWCNPISGHATLYWYQQILGQGPKLLIQFQNNGVVDDSQLPKDRFSAERLKGVDSTLKIQPAKLEDSAVYLCASSFRGGGYIQYFGAGTRLSVL.

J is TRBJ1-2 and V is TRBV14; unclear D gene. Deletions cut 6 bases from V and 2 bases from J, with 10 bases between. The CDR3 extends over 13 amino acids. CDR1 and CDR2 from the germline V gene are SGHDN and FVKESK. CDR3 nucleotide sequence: TGTGCCAGCAGAAATACCGAGAACTATGGCTACACCTTC. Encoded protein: CASRNTENYGYTF.